The 23 T cell receptor beta chains listed next were all sequenced from one sample in a study of response to subunit inactivated influenza vaccine. TCRdb re-called the RT-PCR reads with MiXCR, one entry per CDR3 protein. The sample yields about 540,000 distinct CDR3 sequences, under 25% seen once. These same data were also listed under a study on T cells expressing NK-cell markers. That source notes: Generation of TCR beta cDNA was performed by 5'RACE template switching incorporating UMIs.

This sample comprised CD4+ T cells sorted from PBMCs, obtained 11 to 12 days after vaccination. Source of these receptors: a middle-aged man who received an inactivated influenza vaccine.

This clonotype was seen many times. The rearrangement links TRBV12-3 or TRBV12-4 to TRBJ2-7; no clear D gene. The CDR3 loop spans 14 amino acids. Between the trimmed V and J ends, which lost 4 bases and 0 bases, there was a span of 10 bases. CDR3 loop: CASSYRRNSYEQYF. CDR3 nucleotides: TGTGCCAGCAGTTACCGACGGAACTCCTACGAGCAGTACTTC.

The chain carries TRBV29-1 and TRBJ1-1; 8 nucleotides match TRBD1. Germline CDR1 is SQVTM and CDR2 is ANQGSEA. V dropped 4 bases and J dropped 1; count of bases not matched to a gene: 8. This CDR3 has 15 residues. Here the CDR3 DNA reads TGCAGCGTTGTCGTGAAAGGGACAGGGAACACTGAAGCTTTCTTT. This sequence encodes CSVVVKGTGNTEAFF.

The chain combines TRBV5-1 with TRBJ2-3; 9 bases align to TRBD1. Germline V lookup: CDR1 SGHRS, CDR2 YFSETQ. V shed 6 bases and J 5 bases; nucleotides not matched to a gene: 10. There are 15 residues in the CDR3. The CDR3 loop reads CASNLPGQGGDTQYF. DNA of the CDR3: TGCGCCAGCAACCTGCCGGGACAGGGAGGAGATACGCAGTATTTT.

There are a few counts of this clonotype. The chain carries TRBV28 and TRBJ1-2, with D hard to call. The germline V and J ends were trimmed by 3 bases and 8 bases, with 7 bases remaining between them. The CDR3 extends over 11 amino acids. Germline V gene data show CDR1 as MDHEN and CDR2 as SYDVKM. The CDR3: CASSLFEGYTF. The CDR3, as DNA: TGTGCCAGCAGTTTGTTCGAGGGCTACACCTTC.

A single count supports this clonotype. The chain carries TRBV12-3 or TRBV12-4 and TRBJ2-1, with D possibly matching TRBD2 (5 bases). Trimming left V 1 base short and J 5 bases short, with 12 bases between. This CDR3 spans 15 amino acids. CDR3 region: CASSLGGSRDNEQFF. As DNA, the CDR3 is TGTGCCAGCAGTTTAGGTGGGAGCCGCGACAATGAGCAGTTCTTC.

This clonotype was counted only a few times. The chain couples TRBV6-1 to TRBJ1-5, with TRBD1 as a possible D gene (6 bases). Trimming removed 6 bases from V and 4 bases from J, with 16 bases in between. CDR1 is MNHNS, CDR2 SASEGT, per germline. The CDR3 runs to 15 residues. For the CDR3, the DNA is TGTGCCAGCAGACTGGACAGACGTCCTAATCAGCCCCAGCATTTT. It yields the protein CASRLDRRPNQPQHF.

This clonotype was recorded many times. For the CDR3, the DNA is TGCAGCGTTTTTCGGGACACTGAAGCTTTCTTT. It encodes CSVFRDTEAFF. The chain carries TRBV29-1 and TRBJ1-1, with D unclear. Between the trimmed V and J ends, which lost 5 bases and 3 bases, there was a span of 7 bases. Germline CDR1 SQVTM, CDR2 ANQGSEA. CDR3 length: 11 amino acids. Based on the CDR3 plus reference TRBV29-1 and TRBJ1-1, the full variable domain is SAVISQKPSRDICQRGTSLTIQCQVDSQVTMMFWYRQQPGQSLTLIATANQGSEATYESGFVIDKFPISRPNLTFSTLTVSNMSPEDSSIYLCSVFRDTEAFFGQGTRLTVV.

This clonotype was picked up many times. The chain has TRBV12-3 or TRBV12-4 and TRBJ2-1, with D hard to call. The CDR3 is 13 residues long. Trimming cost V 1 base and J 4 bases, with 5 bases left between them. The CDR3 region is CASSLEVYNEQFF. Here the CDR3 DNA reads TGTGCCAGCAGTTTAGAGGTGTACAATGAGCAGTTCTTC.

V is TRBV20-1 and J is TRBJ2-5, with D uncertain. Germline CDR1 is DFQATT and CDR2 is SNEGSKA (reference sequence). The CDR3 extends over 14 amino acids. V shed 5 bases and J shed 2 bases, with 15 bases lying between them. CDR3 bases: TGCAGTGCTCCCGGCAAGGTTGGGCAAGAGACCCAGTACTTC. As protein: CSAPGKVGQETQYF.

The chain has TRBV7-2 and TRBJ2-5, with 7 bases matching TRBD2. V lost 2 bases to trimming and J lost 4 bases; unmatched junction nucleotides: 7. Germline V gives CDR1 SGHTA, CDR2 FQGNSA. This CDR3 region has 15 residues. The CDR3 spells CASSLFRGSGETQYF. DNA for the CDR3: TGTGCCAGCAGCTTATTCCGCGGGAGTGGAGAGACCCAGTACTTC. The variable domain in full, with the rest retrieved from reference TRBV7-2 and TRBJ2-5, is GAGVSQSPSNKVTEKGKDVELRCDPISGHTALYWYRQSLGQGLEFLIYFQGNSAPDKSGLPSDRFSAERTGGSVSTLTIQRTQQEDSAVYLCASSLFRGSGETQYFGPGTRLLVL.

This clonotype has just one count. The CDR3 region has the DNA TGTGCCAGCAGCTGGGACAGACAGCCCCAGCATTTT. Translated, it gives CASSWDRQPQHF. The chain carries TRBV7-2 and TRBJ1-5; TRBD1 aligns across 7 bases. Germline V CDR1 and CDR2: SGHTA, FQGNSA. The CDR3 spans 12 residues. Losses at the gene ends were 4 bases for V and 7 bases for J; bases not matched to a gene: 1. Looking up the rest from reference TRBV7-2 and TRBJ1-5 gives the full variable domain: GAGVSQSPSNKVTEKGKDVELRCDPISGHTALYWYRQSLGQGLEFLIYFQGNSAPDKSGLPSDRFSAERTGGSVSTLTIQRTQQEDSAVYLCASSWDRQPQHFGDGTRLSIL.

This clonotype showed up just once. The chain recombines TRBV20-1 with TRBJ2-7; a weak D match, TRBD2 (7 bases). Germline-derived CDR1 and CDR2 are DFQATT and SNEGSKA (reference sequence). This CDR3 is 13 amino acids long. V lost 5 bases to trimming and J lost 5 bases, with 16 bases between them. CDR3 loop: CSAGGGVRDEQYF. The CDR3 nucleotides are TGCAGTGCTGGAGGGGGGGTACGGGACGAGCAGTACTTC.

The rearrangement joins TRBV11-1 to TRBJ2-4; 7 bases match TRBD2. The germline gives CDR1 SGHAT, CDR2 FQDESV (reference sequence). Losses at the gene ends were 0 bases for V and 7 bases for J; bases not matched to a gene: 12. The CDR3 has 17 residues. The CDR3 here is CASSLAERAGFSNIQYF. The CDR3 DNA sequence: TGTGCCAGCAGCTTAGCAGAAAGAGCGGGGTTTAGTAACATTCAGTACTTC. Using reference TRBV11-1 and TRBJ2-4 for the parts outside the CDR3, the full variable domain is EAEVAQSPRYKITEKSQAVAFWCDPISGHATLYWYRQILGQGPELLVQFQDESVVDDSQLPKDRFSAERLKGVDSTLKIQPAELGDSAMYLCASSLAERAGFSNIQYFGAGTRLSVL.

The chain carries TRBV6-1 and TRBJ1-4; possible D gene TRBD1, 6 bases. The V end was cut by 8 bases, the J end by 7 bases, with 20 bases between. Looked up from germline, CDR1 is MNHNS and CDR2 is SASEGT. The CDR3 totals 15 residues. The CDR3: CASRPRGAPSEKLFF. CDR3 bases: TGTGCCAGCCGCCCCCGGGGGGCGCCGAGTGAAAAACTGTTTTTT.

V usage is TRBV20-1 and J usage is TRBJ1-1, with a weak D call TRBD1 (6 bases). Trimming left V 6 bases short and J 1 base short, with 9 bases between. The CDR3 loop spans 12 amino acids. From germline, CDR1 is DFQATT and CDR2 SNEGSKA (reference sequence). Here the CDR3 reads CSARTANTEAFF. The CDR3 bases are TGCAGTGCCAGGACAGCGAACACTGAAGCTTTCTTT.

This clonotype was detected a few times. The chain carries TRBV10-3 and TRBJ2-7; D unresolved. Trimming pared 4 bases from V and 5 bases from J, leaving 9 bases between. Germline lookup yields CDR1 ENHRY and CDR2 SYGVKD. This CDR3 is 12 amino acids long. The CDR3 nucleotides read TGTGCCATCAGTGCCGGTGGTAACGAGCAGTACTTC. It encodes CAISAGGNEQYF.

This clonotype has only one observation. The V call is TRBV9, the J call TRBJ2-5, with no clear D. Germline values: CDR1 SGDLS, CDR2 YYNGEE. The CDR3 covers 12 residues. The germline V and J ends were trimmed by 5 bases and 5 bases, with 10 bases remaining between them. The CDR3: CASSDFGETQYF. The CDR3 DNA follows: TGTGCCAGCAGTGATTTTGGGGAGACCCAGTACTTC.

This clonotype showed up just a few times. V is TRBV27 and J is TRBJ1-2; D may be TRBD1 (5 bases). Per the germline V gene, CDR1 is MNHEY and CDR2 is SMNVEV (reference sequence). The CDR3 length is 13 residues. Deletions cut 5 bases from V and 5 bases from J, with 12 bases between. CDR3 DNA: TGTGCCAGCAGTCCGCAGGGCCGGTATGGCTACACCTTC. Translation: CASSPQGRYGYTF.

This clonotype was counted between two and nine times. The chain uses TRBV16 and TRBJ2-7, with 7 bases aligning to TRBD1. Germline V gene data show CDR1 as KGHSY and CDR2 as FQNENV. The CDR3 loop spans 12 amino acids. Germline trimming cut 6 bases from V and 6 bases from J; bases unmatched to any gene: 5. The CDR3 loop reads CASSRQGAEQYF. CDR3 sequence (DNA): TGTGCCAGCAGTCGACAGGGCGCCGAGCAGTACTTC.

This clonotype was counted a few times. The rearrangement links TRBV12-3 or TRBV12-4 to TRBJ2-7; the match to TRBD1 covers 11 bases. CDR3 length: 14 amino acids. V was clipped by 7 bases and J by 2 bases; unmatched bases: 4. CDR3 DNA: TGTGCCAGCACCCAGGACAGGGGGCCCTACGAGCAGTACTTC. It is translated as CASTQDRGPYEQYF.

The chain has TRBV6-2 or TRBV6-3 and TRBJ1-2, with a weak D call TRBD1 (6 bases). This CDR3 contains 14 residues. CDR1 and CDR2 (germline): MNHEY, SVGEGT. V was cut by 2 bases and J by 5 bases, with 12 bases left in between. CDR3 residues: CASSYETGGYGYTF. In nucleotides, the CDR3 is TGTGCCAGCAGTTACGAGACAGGAGGATATGGCTACACCTTC.

This clonotype was detected many times. The chain uses TRBV3-1 and TRBJ1-6; 8 bases are shared with TRBD1. J was trimmed by 10 bases and V by 2 bases; bases with no gene match: 1. Germline CDR1 is LGHDT and CDR2 is YNNKEL (reference sequence). The CDR3 contains 13 residues. The CDR3 coding sequence is TGTGCCAGCAGCCAACCAGGGGGCTCACCCCTCCACTTT. Translated, it gives CASSQPGGSPLHF.

The J gene is TRBJ2-7, the V gene TRBV20-1; D might be TRBD1 (6 bases). The ends were cut back, 7 bases at V and 4 bases at J, with 23 bases in the middle. The CDR3 sequence is 15 residues long. Germline V gene data show CDR1 as DFQATT and CDR2 as SNEGSKA (reference sequence). The CDR3 DNA reads as TGCAGTGTCCCATTTACCGGGACACCGAAATACGAGCAGTACTTC. Its protein product is CSVPFTGTPKYEQYF.